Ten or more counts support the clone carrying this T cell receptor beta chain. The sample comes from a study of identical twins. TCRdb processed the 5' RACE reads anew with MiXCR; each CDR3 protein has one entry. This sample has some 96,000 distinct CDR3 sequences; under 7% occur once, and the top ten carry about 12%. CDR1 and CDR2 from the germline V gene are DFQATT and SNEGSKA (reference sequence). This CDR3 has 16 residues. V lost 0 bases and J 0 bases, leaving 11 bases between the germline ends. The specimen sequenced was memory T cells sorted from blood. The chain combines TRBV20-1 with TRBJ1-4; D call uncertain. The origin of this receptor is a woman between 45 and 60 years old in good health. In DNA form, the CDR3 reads TGCAGTGCTAGAGATATGACGGCTGCAACTAATGAAAAACTGTTTTTT. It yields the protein CSARDMTAATNEKLFF.